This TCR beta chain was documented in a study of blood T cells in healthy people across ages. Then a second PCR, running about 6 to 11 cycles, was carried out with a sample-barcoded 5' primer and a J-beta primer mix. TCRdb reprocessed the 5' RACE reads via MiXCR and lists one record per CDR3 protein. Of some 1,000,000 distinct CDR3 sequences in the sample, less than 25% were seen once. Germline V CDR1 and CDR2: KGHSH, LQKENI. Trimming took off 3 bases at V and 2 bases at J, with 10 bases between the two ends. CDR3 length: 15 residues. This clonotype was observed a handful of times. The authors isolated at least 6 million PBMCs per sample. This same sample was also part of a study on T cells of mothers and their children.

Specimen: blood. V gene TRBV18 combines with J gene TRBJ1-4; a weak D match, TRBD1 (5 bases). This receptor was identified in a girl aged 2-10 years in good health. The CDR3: CASSPEGPTNEKLFF. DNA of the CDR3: TGTGCCAGCTCACCTGAGGGGCCCACTAATGAAAAACTGTTTTTT.